The clone carrying this TCR beta chain showed up just a few times. Antigen specificity is unknown. This sample was taken from a study of T-cell memory formation after mild COVID-19. Study-wide context: Clusters of TCRs were largely donor specific.

TCRdb analysed the 5' RACE reads with MiXCR anew, one entry per CDR3 protein. In the table there are under 200,000 distinct CDR3 sequences, about a third of which are singletons. General observations from the study: Among clones peaking at day 37 in the second wave, SARS-CoV-2 specificity remained unconfirmed. Detection of some responders pre-infection suggested pre-existing cross-reactive memory T cells participated. Later expanders leaned CD4+, whereas clones that contracted between day 15 and 85 were balanced CD4/CD8.

The CDR3 totals 13 residues. The V gene end was trimmed by 8 bases and the J gene end by 0 bases; junction bases not matched to a gene: 4. The receptor was derived from an adult woman who had mild COVID-19 (a few samples of this study predate the infection). Cell type and time point are not known. The V gene is TRBV12-3 or TRBV12-4, the J gene TRBJ2-7; 7 nucleotides align to TRBD1. Sequenced material: PBMCs or a T cell subset sorted from them (not recorded which). The CDR3 sequence: CASERDSSYEQYF. In DNA, the CDR3 is TGTGCCAGCGAACGGGACAGCTCCTACGAGCAGTACTTC.